A single T cell receptor (beta chain) is shown here with its context. No antigen is known for it. CDR3 length equals 11 residues. Germline CDR1 is MGHDK and CDR2 is SYGVNS. V was trimmed by 6 bases and J by 8 bases, leaving 8 bases between them. Six healthy women, forming three identical twin pairs, donated samples. The data stem from a study of identical twins' blood T cells. Study observations and caveats: Environmental influences on twin similarity could not be excluded.

Sample barcodes were added at both library ends during cDNA synthesis. TCRdb ran MiXCR on the 5' RACE reads and lists one entry per CDR3 protein. The sample holds hundreds of thousands of distinct CDR3 sequences, about 28% seen once. The sequence came from a woman aged 18-49 years in good health. The J gene is TRBJ2-1, the V gene TRBV25-1, with D unresolved. The sequenced material came from PBMCs. CDR3 amino acids: CASSVIYEQFF. The CDR3 nucleotides read TGTGCCAGCAGCGTAATTTATGAGCAGTTCTTC. The variable domain in full, with the rest retrieved from reference TRBV25-1 and TRBJ2-1, is EADIYQTPRYLVIGTGKKITLECSQTMGHDKMYWYQQDPGMELHLIHYSYGVNSTEKGDLSSESTVSRIRTEHFPLTLESARPSHTSQYLCASSVIYEQFFGPGTRLTVL.